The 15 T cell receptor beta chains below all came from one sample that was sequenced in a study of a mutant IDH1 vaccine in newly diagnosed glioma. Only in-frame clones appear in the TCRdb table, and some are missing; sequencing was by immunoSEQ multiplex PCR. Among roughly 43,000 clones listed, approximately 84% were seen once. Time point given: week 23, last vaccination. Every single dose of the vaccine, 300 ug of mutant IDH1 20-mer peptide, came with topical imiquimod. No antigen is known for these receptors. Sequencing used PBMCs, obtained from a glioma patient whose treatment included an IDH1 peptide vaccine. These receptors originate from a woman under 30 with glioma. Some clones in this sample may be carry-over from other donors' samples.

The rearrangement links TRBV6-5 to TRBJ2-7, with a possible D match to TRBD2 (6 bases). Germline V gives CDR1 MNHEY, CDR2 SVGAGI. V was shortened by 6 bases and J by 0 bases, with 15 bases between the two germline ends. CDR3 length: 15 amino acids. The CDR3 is CASSSVGGSSYEQYF. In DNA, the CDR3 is TGTGCCAGCAGCTCTGTGGGGGGAAGCTCCTACGAGCAGTACTTC.

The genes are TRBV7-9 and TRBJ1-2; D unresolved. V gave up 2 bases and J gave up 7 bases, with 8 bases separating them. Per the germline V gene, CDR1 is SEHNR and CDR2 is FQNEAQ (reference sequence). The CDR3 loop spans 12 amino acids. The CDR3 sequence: CASSLKGVGYTF. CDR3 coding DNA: TGTGCCAGCAGCTTAAAGGGAGTTGGCTACACCTTC.

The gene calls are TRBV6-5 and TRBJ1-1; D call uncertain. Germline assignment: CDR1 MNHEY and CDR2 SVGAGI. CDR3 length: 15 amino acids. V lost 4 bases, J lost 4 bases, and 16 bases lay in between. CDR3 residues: CASSSTNGRRTEAFF. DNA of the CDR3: TGTGCCAGCAGTTCCACTAATGGAAGGCGCACTGAAGCTTTCTTT.

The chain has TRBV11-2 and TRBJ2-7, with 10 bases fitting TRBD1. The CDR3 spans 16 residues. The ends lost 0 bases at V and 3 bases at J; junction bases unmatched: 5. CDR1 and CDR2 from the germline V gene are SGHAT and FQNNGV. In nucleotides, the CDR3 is TGTGCCAGCAGCTTAGATTCGACAGGGGGCTTCTACGAGCAGTACTTC. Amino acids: CASSLDSTGGFYEQYF.

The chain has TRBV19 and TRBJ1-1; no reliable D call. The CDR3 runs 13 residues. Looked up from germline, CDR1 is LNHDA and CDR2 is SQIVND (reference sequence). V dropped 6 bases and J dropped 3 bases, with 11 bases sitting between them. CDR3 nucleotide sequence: TGTGCCAGTAGGGGCAGTGGGGACACTGAAGCTTTCTTT. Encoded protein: CASRGSGDTEAFF.

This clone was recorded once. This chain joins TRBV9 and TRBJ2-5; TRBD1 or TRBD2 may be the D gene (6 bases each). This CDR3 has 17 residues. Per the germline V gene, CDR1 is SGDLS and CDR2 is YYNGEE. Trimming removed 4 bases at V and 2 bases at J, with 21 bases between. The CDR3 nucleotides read TGTGCCAGCAGCCCCGGGGTTGTGGGGGGCGTACAAGAGACCCAGTACTTC. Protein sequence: CASSPGVVGGVQETQYF.

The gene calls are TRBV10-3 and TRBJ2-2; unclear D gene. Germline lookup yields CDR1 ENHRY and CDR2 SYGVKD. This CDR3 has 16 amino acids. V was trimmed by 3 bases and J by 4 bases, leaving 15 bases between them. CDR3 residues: CAISDGDLSGTGELFF. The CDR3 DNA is TGTGCCATCAGTGACGGTGACTTATCTGGCACCGGGGAGCTGTTTTTT.

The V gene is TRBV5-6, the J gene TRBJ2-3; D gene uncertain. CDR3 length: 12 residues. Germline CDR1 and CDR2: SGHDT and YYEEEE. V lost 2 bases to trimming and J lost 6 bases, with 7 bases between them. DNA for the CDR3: TGTGCCAGCAGCTTAGGGTCTGATACGCAGTATTTT. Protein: CASSLGSDTQYF.

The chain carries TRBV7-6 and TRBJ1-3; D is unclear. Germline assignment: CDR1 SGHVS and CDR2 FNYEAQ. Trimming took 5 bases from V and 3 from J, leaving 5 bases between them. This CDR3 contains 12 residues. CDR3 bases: TGTGCCAGCAGCGGTTTTGGAAACACCATATATTTT. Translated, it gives CASSGFGNTIYF.

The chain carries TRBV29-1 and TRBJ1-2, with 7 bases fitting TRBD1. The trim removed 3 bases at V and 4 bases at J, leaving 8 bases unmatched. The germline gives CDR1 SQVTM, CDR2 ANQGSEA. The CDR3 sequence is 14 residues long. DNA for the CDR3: TGCAGCGTTGAGGTATACAGGGGACCCTATGGCTACACCTTC. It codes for CSVEVYRGPYGYTF.

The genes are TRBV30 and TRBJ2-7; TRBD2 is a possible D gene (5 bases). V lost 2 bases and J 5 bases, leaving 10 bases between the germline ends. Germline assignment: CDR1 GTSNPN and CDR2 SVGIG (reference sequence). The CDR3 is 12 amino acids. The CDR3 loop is CAWSPRGHEQYF. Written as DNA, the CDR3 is TGTGCCTGGAGTCCCAGAGGGCACGAGCAGTACTTC. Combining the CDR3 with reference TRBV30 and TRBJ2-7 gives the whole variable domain SQTIHQWPATLVQPVGSPLSLECTVEGTSNPNLYWYRQAAGRGLQLLFYSVGIGQISSEVPQNLSASRPQDRQFILSSKKLLLSDSGFYLCAWSPRGHEQYFGPGTRLTVT.

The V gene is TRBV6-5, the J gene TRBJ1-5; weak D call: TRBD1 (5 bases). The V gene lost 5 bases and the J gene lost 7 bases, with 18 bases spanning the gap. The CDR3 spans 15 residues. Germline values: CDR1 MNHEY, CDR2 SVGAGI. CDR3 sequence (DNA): TGTGCCAGCAGTACAACCGGGCAGGGAAACCAGCCCCAGCATTTT. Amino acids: CASSTTGQGNQPQHF.

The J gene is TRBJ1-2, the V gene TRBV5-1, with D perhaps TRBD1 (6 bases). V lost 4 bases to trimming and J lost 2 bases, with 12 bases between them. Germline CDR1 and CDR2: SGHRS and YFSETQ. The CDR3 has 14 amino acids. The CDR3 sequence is CASSLLTGNYGYTF. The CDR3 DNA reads TGCGCCAGCAGCCTTCTGACAGGAAACTATGGCTACACCTTC.

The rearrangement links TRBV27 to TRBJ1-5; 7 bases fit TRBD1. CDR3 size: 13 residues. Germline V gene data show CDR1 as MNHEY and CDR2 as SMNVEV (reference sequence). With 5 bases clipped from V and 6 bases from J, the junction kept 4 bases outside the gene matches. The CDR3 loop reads CASSLQGPQPQHF. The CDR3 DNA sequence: TGTGCCAGCAGTCTACAGGGGCCTCAGCCCCAGCATTTT.

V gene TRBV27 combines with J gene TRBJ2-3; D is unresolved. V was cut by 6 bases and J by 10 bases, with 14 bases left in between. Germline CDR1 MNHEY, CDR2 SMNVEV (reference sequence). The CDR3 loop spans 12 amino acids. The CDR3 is CASSPVERAQYF. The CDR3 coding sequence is TGTGCCAGCAGCCCTGTCGAACGGGCGCAGTATTTT.